A selection of T cell receptor beta chains follows, all from one sample in a study of technical replicates of blood from a few donors. Repertoires were generated with immunoSEQ multiplex PCR, while TCRdb's copy carries only in-frame clones and drops some. The sample lists about 82,000 clones, about 93% occurring once. Sequenced input: T cells isolated from PBMCs. The receptors come from a human donor in good health. CDR3s include the opening cysteine and the closing phenylalanine or tryptophan. Size values are once, few and many counts, or a class for expanded clones, and some rows have none.

>TRBJ1-1|TRBV30|.
CAWSRNTEAFF
>TRBJ2-7|TRBV7-9|.
CASSLAGAREQYF
>TRBJ2-1|TRBV28|.
CASRLAGGFEQFF
>TRBJ2-1|TRBV7-9|.
CASSLGILLAGPYNEQFF
>TRBJ1-1|TRBV27|.
CASSWGGGKTEAFF
>TRBJ1-1|TRBV15|.
CATSRPQAITEAFF
>TRBJ2-5|TRBV27|.
CASSFNFPGETQYF
>TRBJ1-5|TRBV7-9|.
CASSLGWADQPQHF
>TRBJ1-2|TRBV27|.
CASSFSLARDRDGYTF
>TRBJ2-2|TRBV10-3|.
CAISPQGARTGELFF
>TRBJ1-3|TRBV19|.
CASSCMTGRGNTIYF
>TRBJ1-3|TRBV21-1|.
CASSRMGNRGLIGGNTIYF
>TRBJ2-7|TRBV9|.
CASSSHTPGQGANEQYF
>TRBJ2-7|TRBV15|.
CATSREQGLYEQYF
>TRBJ2-5|TRBV9|.
CASSPHQAQETQYF
>TRBJ2-7|TRBV19|.
CASTQTSGSYEQYF
>TRBJ1-4|TRBV28|.
CASSRPFWGDPNEKLFF
>TRBJ2-2|TRBV2|.
CASSDLTNTGELFF
>TRBJ1-2|TRBV27|.
CASAIAGRYGYTF
>TRBJ1-1|TRBV6-5|.
CASSWDRLNTEAFF
>TRBJ2-7|TRBV30|.
CAWSDRGLGEQYF
>TRBJ2-7|TRBV7-3|.
CASSFNTGTGDSYEQYF
>TRBJ1-1|TRBV7-9|.
CASSRGGSNTEAFF
>TRBJ2-1|TRBV19|.
CASSIDRGRGNNEQFF
>TRBJ1-5|TRBV7-2|.
CASSLNRGGHQPQHF
>TRBJ1-2|TRBV15|.
CATSRDRVPDSYYGYTF
>TRBJ2-1|TRBV5-1|once
CASSSYILAGGQNEQFF
>TRBJ2-5|TRBV6-5|.
CASTGETQYF
>TRBJ2-3|TRBV29-1|once
CSVEISSTDTQYF
>TRBJ1-4|TRBV10-3|.
CAISEDRGEKLFF
>TRBJ2-6|TRBV2|.
CATPSIGGSGANVLTF
>TRBJ1-2|TRBV11-2|few
CASSLERTGSKTF
>TRBJ2-1|TRBV7-3|.
CASSSGQGAVIEQFF
>TRBJ1-5|TRBV13|.
CASSLRGQPQHF
>TRBJ2-7|TRBV14|.
CASSPQGFGEQYF
>TRBJ1-2|TRBV6-5|.
CASSRTGQSGYTF
>TRBJ2-1|TRBV7-8|once
CASSPTRLYNEQFF
>TRBJ2-7|TRBV28|.
CASSWRLKTSGRISYEQYF
>TRBJ2-1|TRBV19|.
CASSVGLAGDNEQFF